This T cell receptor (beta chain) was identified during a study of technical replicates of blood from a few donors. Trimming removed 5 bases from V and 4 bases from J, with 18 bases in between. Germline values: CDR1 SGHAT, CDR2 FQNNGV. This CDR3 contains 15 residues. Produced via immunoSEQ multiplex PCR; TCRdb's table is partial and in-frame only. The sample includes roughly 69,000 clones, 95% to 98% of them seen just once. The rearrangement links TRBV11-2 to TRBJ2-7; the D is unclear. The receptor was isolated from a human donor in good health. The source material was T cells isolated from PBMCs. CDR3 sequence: CASSPVVGEAYEQYF. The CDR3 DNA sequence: TGTGCCAGCAGCCCGGTTGTAGGAGAAGCTTACGAGCAGTACTTC.